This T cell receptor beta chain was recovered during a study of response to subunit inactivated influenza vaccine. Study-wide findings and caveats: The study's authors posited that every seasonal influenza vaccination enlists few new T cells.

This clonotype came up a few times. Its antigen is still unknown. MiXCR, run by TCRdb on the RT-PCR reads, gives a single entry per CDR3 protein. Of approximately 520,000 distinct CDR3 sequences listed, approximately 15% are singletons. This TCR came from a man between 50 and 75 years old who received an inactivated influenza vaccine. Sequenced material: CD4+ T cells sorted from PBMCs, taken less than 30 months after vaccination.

For the CDR3, the DNA is TGTGCCAGCAGCTTGGTTACAGGGGTCTACAATGAGCAGTTCTTC. This encodes CASSLVTGVYNEQFF. V and J are TRBV5-6 and TRBJ2-1, with TRBD1 identical over 7 bases. CDR3 length: 15 residues. The V gene end was trimmed by 0 bases and the J gene end by 3 bases; junction bases not matched to a gene: 3. CDR1 is SGHDT and CDR2 is YYEEEE in the germline V gene.